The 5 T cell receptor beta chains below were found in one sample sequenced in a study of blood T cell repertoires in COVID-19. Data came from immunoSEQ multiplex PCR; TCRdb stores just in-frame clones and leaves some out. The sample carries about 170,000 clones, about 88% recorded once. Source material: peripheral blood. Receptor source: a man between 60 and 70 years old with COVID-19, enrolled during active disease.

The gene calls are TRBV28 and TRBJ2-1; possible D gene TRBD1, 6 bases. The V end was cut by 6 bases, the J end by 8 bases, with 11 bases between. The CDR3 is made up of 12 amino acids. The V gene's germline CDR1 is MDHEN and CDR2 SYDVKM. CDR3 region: CASRYRVDEQFF. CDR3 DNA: TGTGCCAGCAGGTACAGGGTTGATGAGCAGTTCTTC.

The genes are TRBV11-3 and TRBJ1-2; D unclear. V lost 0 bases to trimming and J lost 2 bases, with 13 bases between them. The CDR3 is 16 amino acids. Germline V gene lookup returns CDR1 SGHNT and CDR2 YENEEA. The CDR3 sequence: CASSLDPTRQNYGYTF. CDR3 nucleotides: TGTGCCAGCAGCTTAGACCCGACACGGCAGAACTATGGCTACACCTTC.

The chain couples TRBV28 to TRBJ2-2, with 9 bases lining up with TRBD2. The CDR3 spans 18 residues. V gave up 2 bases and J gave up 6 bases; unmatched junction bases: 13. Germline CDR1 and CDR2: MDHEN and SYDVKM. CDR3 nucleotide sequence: TGTGCCAGCAGTTTACTCTTCTCTTTGGCGGGGGGGCCCGGGGAGCTGTTTTTT. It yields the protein CASSLLFSLAGGPGELFF.

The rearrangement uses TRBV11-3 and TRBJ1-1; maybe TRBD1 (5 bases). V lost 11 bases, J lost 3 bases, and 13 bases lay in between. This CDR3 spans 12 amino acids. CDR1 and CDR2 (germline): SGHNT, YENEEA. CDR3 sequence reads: CAHGPGDTEAFF. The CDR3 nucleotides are TGTGCCCATGGCCCGGGGGACACTGAAGCTTTCTTT.

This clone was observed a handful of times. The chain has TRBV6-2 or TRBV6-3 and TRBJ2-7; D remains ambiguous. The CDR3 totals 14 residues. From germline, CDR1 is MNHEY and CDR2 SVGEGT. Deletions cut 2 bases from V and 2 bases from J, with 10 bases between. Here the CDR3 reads CASSYPTQPYEQYF. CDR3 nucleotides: TGTGCCAGCAGTTACCCGACACAACCCTACGAGCAGTACTTC.